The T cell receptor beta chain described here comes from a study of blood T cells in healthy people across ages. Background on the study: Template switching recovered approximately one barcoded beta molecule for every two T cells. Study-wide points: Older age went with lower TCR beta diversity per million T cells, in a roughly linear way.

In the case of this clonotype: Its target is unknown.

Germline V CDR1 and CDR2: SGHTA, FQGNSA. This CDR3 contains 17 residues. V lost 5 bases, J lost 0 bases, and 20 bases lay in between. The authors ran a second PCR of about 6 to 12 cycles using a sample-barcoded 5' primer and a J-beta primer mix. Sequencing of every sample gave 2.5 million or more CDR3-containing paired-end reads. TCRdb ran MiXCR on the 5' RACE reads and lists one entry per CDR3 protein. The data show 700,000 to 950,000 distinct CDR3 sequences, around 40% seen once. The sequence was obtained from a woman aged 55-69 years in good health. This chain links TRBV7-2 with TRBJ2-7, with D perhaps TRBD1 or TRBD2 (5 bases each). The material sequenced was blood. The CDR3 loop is CASSPRGSGGPSYEQYF. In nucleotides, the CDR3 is TGTGCCAGCAGCCCTAGGGGAAGCGGCGGACCCTCCTACGAGCAGTACTTC.